These 2 T cell receptor beta chains were all obtained from the same sample, sequenced in a study of T cell responses to AZD1222 COVID-19 vaccine. Generated by immunoSEQ multiplex PCR, the TCRdb table keeps only in-frame clones and is missing some. The sample shows about 140,000 clones, about 92% of them seen only once. Source: peripheral blood, taken 28 days after the second AZD1222 dose. The receptors shown here come from an adult who received the AZD1222 COVID-19 vaccine.

For the CDR3, the DNA is TGCGCCAGCAGCCAAGTGGATCGCACGGGGATTTCACCCCTCCACTTT. It specifies CASSQVDRTGISPLHF. This chain joins TRBV4-1 and TRBJ1-6; D uncertain. CDR1 is MGHRA and CDR2 is YSYEKL in the germline V gene. The V gene lost 1 base and the J gene lost 9 bases, with 16 bases spanning the gap. The CDR3 has 16 amino acids.

The chain uses TRBV19 and TRBJ2-5; maybe TRBD1 (5 bases). This CDR3 is 14 amino acids long. Germline loops: CDR1 LNHDA, CDR2 SQIVND (reference sequence). V lost 0 bases to trimming and J lost 4 bases, with 9 bases between them. CDR3 sequence reads: CASSIEDNGETQYF. DNA of the CDR3: TGTGCCAGTAGTATAGAGGACAACGGAGAGACCCAGTACTTC. The entire variable domain, with the rest obtained from reference TRBV19 and TRBJ2-5, is as follows: DGGITQSPKYLFRKEGQNVTLSCEQNLNHDAMYWYRQDPGQGLRLIYYSQIVNDFQKGDIAEGYSVSREKKESFPLTVTSAQKNPTAFYLCASSIEDNGETQYFGPGTRLLVL.